These T cell receptor beta chains were read from a single sample in a study of shared clonotypes between healthy human individuals. Repertoires were generated with immunoSEQ multiplex PCR, while TCRdb's copy carries only in-frame clones and drops some. The data show around 990,000 clones, 70% to 85% seen once. The sequenced material came from memory CD4+ T cells from PBMCs. These receptor sequences come from a man aged 18 to 35 in good health. Some clones in this sample may be carry-over from other donors' samples. Both conserved end residues are part of each CDR3.

V,J,CDR3
TRBV18,TRBJ2-1,CASSPAGGGNNEQFF
TRBV5-6,TRBJ2-2,CASSLNFGGRMDTGELFF
TRBV30,TRBJ2-5,CAWEAGEETQYF
TRBV25-1,TRBJ2-5,CASSEFGGTGQAETQYF
TRBV5-4,TRBJ1-5,CASSPGTGVNQPQHF
TRBV2,TRBJ2-1,CASSEDSGSYNEQFF
TRBV28,TRBJ2-1,CASSFAGNMGAFEQFF
TRBV15,TRBJ1-2,CATSRATGAHYGYTF
TRBV5-1,TRBJ1-4,CASSPGKPGREKLFF
TRBV27,TRBJ2-1,CASSPGLATYNEQFF
TRBV5-1,TRBJ1-1,CASSLNGAGDTEAFF
TRBV9,TRBJ2-1,CASSYGLAVYNEQFF
TRBV25-1,TRBJ1-2,CASSDGSLYGYTF
TRBV7-9,TRBJ2-3,CASSPGLALTDTQYF
TRBV2,TRBJ1-1,CASSLRQLMNTEAFF
TRBV28,TRBJ1-5,CASSLITGGNQPQHF
TRBV7-8,TRBJ1-1,CASSYRGGRRAFF
TRBV5-6,TRBJ2-5,CASSLRIQGVQETQYF
TRBV18,TRBJ2-2,CASSPPGLAGGPSTGELFF
TRBV5-5,TRBJ2-1,CASSLGQPGNEQFF
TRBV30,TRBJ2-7,CAWSRYREGGEQYF
TRBV5-1,TRBJ2-7,CASSPQGNLGEQYF
TRBV2,TRBJ2-2,CATSSNTGELFF